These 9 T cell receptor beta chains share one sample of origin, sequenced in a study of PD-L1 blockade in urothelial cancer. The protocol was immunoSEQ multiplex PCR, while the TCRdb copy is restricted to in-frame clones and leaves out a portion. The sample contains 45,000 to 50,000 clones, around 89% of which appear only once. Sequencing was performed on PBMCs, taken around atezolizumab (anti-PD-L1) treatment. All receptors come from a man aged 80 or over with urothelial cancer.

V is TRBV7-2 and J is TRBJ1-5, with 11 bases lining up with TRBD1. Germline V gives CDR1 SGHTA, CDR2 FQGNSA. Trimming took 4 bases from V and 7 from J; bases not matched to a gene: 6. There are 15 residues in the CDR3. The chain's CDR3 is CASSSDGTGGQPQHF. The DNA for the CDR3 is TGTGCCAGCAGCTCCGACGGGACAGGGGGACAGCCCCAGCATTTT.

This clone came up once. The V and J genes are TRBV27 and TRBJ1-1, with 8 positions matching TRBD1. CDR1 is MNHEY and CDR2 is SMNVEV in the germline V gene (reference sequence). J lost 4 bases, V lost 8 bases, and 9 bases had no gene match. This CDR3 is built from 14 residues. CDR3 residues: CASGRDRRGTEAFF. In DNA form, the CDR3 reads TGTGCCAGCGGGAGGGACAGGAGGGGCACTGAAGCTTTCTTT.

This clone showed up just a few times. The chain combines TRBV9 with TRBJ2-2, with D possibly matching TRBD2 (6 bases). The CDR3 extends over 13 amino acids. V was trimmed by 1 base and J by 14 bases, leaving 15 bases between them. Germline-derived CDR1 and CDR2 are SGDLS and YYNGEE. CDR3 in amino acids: CASSVNDRETLFF. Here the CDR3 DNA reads TGTGCCAGCAGCGTAAACGACCGGGAGACCCTGTTTTTT.

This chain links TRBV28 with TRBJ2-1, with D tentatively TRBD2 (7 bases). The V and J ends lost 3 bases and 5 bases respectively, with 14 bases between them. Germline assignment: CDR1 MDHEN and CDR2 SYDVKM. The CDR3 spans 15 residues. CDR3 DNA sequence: TGTGCCAGCAGTTTGGGGGGGGGCGGCAACAATGAGCAGTTCTTC. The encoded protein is CASSLGGGGNNEQFF.

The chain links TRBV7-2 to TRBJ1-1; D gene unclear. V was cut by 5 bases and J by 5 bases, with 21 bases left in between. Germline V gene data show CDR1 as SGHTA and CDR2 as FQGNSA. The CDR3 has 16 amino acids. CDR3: CASSPRPNPGGTEAFF. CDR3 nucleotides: TGTGCCAGCAGCCCCCGTCCCAACCCCGGAGGGACTGAAGCTTTCTTT.

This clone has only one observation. DNA of the CDR3: TGTGCCAGCTCACAAACTAGCGGGAGTAATTACGAGCAGTACTTC. This gives the protein CASSQTSGSNYEQYF. The chain has TRBV18 and TRBJ2-7; 11 positions agree with TRBD2. The CDR3 spans 15 residues. Germline lookup yields CDR1 KGHSH and CDR2 LQKENI. V dropped 4 bases and J dropped 4; count of bases not matched to a gene: 6.

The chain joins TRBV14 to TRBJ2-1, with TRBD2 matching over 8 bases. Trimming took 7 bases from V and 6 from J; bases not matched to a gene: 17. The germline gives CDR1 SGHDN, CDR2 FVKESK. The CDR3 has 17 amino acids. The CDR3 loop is CASTPFGGSGGSNEQFF. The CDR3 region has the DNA TGTGCCAGCACCCCCTTCGGTGGGTCGGGAGGGAGCAATGAGCAGTTCTTC.

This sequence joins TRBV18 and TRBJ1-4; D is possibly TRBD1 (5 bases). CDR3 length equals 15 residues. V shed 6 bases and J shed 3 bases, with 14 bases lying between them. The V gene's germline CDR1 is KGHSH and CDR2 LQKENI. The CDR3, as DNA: TGTGCCAGCTCTCCCTCAGGGATACCTAATGAAAAACTGTTTTTT. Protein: CASSPSGIPNEKLFF.

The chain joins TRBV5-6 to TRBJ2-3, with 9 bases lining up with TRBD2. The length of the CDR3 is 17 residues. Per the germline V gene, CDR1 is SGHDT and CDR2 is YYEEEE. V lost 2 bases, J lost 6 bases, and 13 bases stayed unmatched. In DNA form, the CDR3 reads TGTGCCAGCAGCTTCCCCTTGGAGCGGGAGGCGTCGGATACGCAGTATTTT. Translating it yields CASSFPLEREASDTQYF.